The 7 T cell receptor beta chains reported below all come from one sample, sequenced in a study of blood T cell repertoires in COVID-19. The table came from immunoSEQ multiplex PCR; TCRdb's copy has only in-frame clones and leaves some out. The sample contains 60,000 to 80,000 clones, around 87% of which appear only once. Sequencing used peripheral blood. The origin of the receptors is a man between 70 and 80 years old with acute or convalescent COVID-19.

The rearrangement uses TRBV4-2 and TRBJ2-2; 8 nucleotides agree with TRBD2. The CDR3 is 15 residues long. CDR1 LGHNA and CDR2 YNFKEQ come from the germline V gene. After removal of 4 bases from V and 5 bases from J, the junction contained 6 bases not matched to a gene. The CDR3 coding sequence is TGTGCCAGCAGCCCAGCAGCGGGGGAAACCGGGGAGCTGTTTTTT. It codes for CASSPAAGETGELFF.

The J gene is TRBJ1-2, the V gene TRBV28; unclear D gene. This CDR3 is built from 13 residues. The ends were cut back, 5 bases at V and 7 bases at J, with 14 bases in the middle. The germline V gene has CDR1 MDHEN and CDR2 SYDVKM. DNA for the CDR3: TGTGCCAGCAGTCCCCCCCTCCCCGGTGGCTACACCTTC. This translates into CASSPPLPGGYTF.

This chain's CDR3 is CASGLSISGNTIYF. CDR3 nucleotides: TGTGCTAGTGGCTTGTCAATCTCTGGAAACACCATATATTTT. The chain links TRBV12-5 to TRBJ1-3; D remains ambiguous. The CDR3 spans 14 residues. The V and J ends lost 6 bases and 0 bases respectively, with 9 bases between them. From germline, CDR1 is LGHNT and CDR2 FRNRAP.

The chain has TRBV7-2 and TRBJ1-5; D call uncertain. The CDR3 loop spans 15 amino acids. CDR1 and CDR2 from the germline V gene are SGHTA and FQGNSA. The ends were cut back, 0 bases at V and 7 bases at J, with 13 bases in the middle. The CDR3 spells CASSLALGRQQPQHF. In DNA form, the CDR3 reads TGTGCCAGCAGCTTAGCGCTCGGGAGGCAACAGCCCCAGCATTTT. Together with reference TRBV7-2 and TRBJ1-5, the CDR3 gives the full variable domain: GAGVSQSPSNKVTEKGKDVELRCDPISGHTALYWYRQSLGQGLEFLIYFQGNSAPDKSGLPSDRFSAERTGGSVSTLTIQRTQQEDSAVYLCASSLALGRQQPQHFGDGTRLSIL.

Only a few counts were recorded for this clone. The J gene is TRBJ1-1, the V gene TRBV3-1 (or the pseudogene TRBV3-2), with no clear D. This CDR3 is built from 13 residues. The germline gives CDR1 LGHDT, CDR2 YNNKEL (reference sequence). Trimming took 7 bases from V and 7 from J, leaving 16 bases between them. The CDR3 sequence is CASNRGIGYEAFF. CDR3 in DNA: TGTGCCAGCAACCGGGGAATCGGCTATGAAGCTTTCTTT.

The rearrangement joins TRBV6-2 or TRBV6-3 to TRBJ2-3, with 7 bases fitting TRBD2. CDR3 length: 18 amino acids. Germline CDR1 reads MNHEY; CDR2 reads SVGEGT. Trimming at V came to 6 bases and at J to 0 bases, leaving 15 bases not matched to a gene. CDR3 DNA sequence: TGTGCCAGCAGCCCTGCAGGACTAGTTACTTCTAGCACAGATACGCAGTATTTT. As protein: CASSPAGLVTSSTDTQYF.

The J gene is TRBJ2-7, the V gene TRBV11-2; D is possibly TRBD1 (6 bases). The length of the CDR3 is 14 residues. The ends were cut back, 6 bases at V and 4 bases at J, with 16 bases in the middle. Germline assignment: CDR1 SGHAT and CDR2 FQNNGV. CDR3 loop: CASRSRDTTYEQYF. In DNA form, the CDR3 reads TGTGCCAGCAGGTCAAGGGACACCACATACGAGCAGTACTTC.